The rows below give T cell receptor beta chains drawn from one sample of a study of CD8+CD57+ T cells in acquired aplastic anemia. TCRdb analysed the reads with MiXCR anew, one entry per CDR3 protein. The repertoire holds roughly 260,000 distinct CDR3 sequences, approximately 45% seen once, with 6.5% to 8% in the top ten. Sequenced: sorted CD4+, CD8+, or CD8+CD57+ T cells (not recorded which) from PBMCs. The receptors derive from a human donor with aplastic anemia. The CDR3 runs from the conserved cysteine through the conserved F or W. The D gene is left open where the match is weak. Rows may omit the clone size; those that give it use once, few, many or a size class.

j_call,d_call,v_call,clone_size,cdr3_length,cdr3_aa,cdr3_nt
TRBJ2-3,.,TRBV9,.,15,CASSDGDTSTDTQYF,TGTGCCAGCAGCGACGGGGACACTAGCACAGATACGCAGTATTTT
TRBJ1-2,TRBD1,TRBV20-1,.,12,CSARDPQGGYTF,TGCAGTGCTAGAGACCCACAGGGGGGGTACACCTTC
TRBJ2-1,TRBD1,TRBV6-9,.,19,CASSPTGQGSLTLNNEQFF,TGTGCCAGCAGTCCCACCGGACAGGGAAGTTTAACTCTTAACAATGAGCAGTTCTTC
TRBJ1-1,.,TRBV15,.,12,CATSRDGKRAFF,TGTGCCACCAGCAGAGATGGGAAGAGGGCTTTCTTT
TRBJ1-4,TRBD1,TRBV10-3,.,17,CAISESPAGTVNEKLFF,TGTGCCATCAGTGAGTCTCCAGCGGGGACAGTCAATGAAAAACTGTTTTTT
TRBJ2-3,.,TRBV7-3,.,16,CASSVVEDGPTDTQYF,TGTGCCAGCAGCGTTGTCGAGGACGGCCCCACAGATACGCAGTATTTT
TRBJ1-2,TRBD1,TRBV9,.,14,CASGRGRGSDGYTF,TGTGCCAGCGGGAGGGGGCGCGGGTCGGATGGCTACACCTTC
TRBJ2-7,TRBD2,TRBV7-2,.,15,CASSLLAGASYEQYF,TGTGCCAGCAGCTTACTAGCGGGGGCCTCCTACGAGCAGTACTTC
TRBJ2-7,TRBD1,TRBV20-1,.,13,CSAIGTGTYEQYF,TGCAGTGCTATCGGGACAGGCACCTACGAGCAGTACTTC
TRBJ2-7,.,TRBV10-3,many,13,CAISDPGQYEQYF,TGTGCCATCAGTGACCCTGGACAGTACGAGCAGTACTTC
TRBJ2-3,TRBD2,TRBV12-3/TRBV12-4,.,15,CASSVLATSTDTQYF,TGTGCCAGCAGTGTACTAGCGACTAGCACAGATACGCAGTATTTT
TRBJ2-3,.,TRBV28,.,14,CASHGGTSTDMQYF,TGTGCCAGTCACGGGGGAACTAGCACAGATATGCAGTATTTT
TRBJ1-5,.,TRBV11-3,few,16,CASSFKTDKLNQPQHF,TGTGCCAGCAGCTTCAAAACTGACAAGTTAAATCAGCCCCAGCATTTT
TRBJ1-1,.,TRBV6-4,many,14,CASSDSGEGTEAFF,TGTGCCAGCAGTGACTCGGGGGAGGGCACTGAAGCTTTCTTT
TRBJ2-7,.,TRBV19,.,18,CASSPRVVGSGISYEQYF,TGTGCCAGTAGTCCTCGTGTCGTGGGTAGCGGCATCTCCTACGAGCAGTACTTC
TRBJ2-2,.,TRBV3-1,few,14,CASSRTGRTGELFF,TGTGCCAGCAGCCGAACCGGTCGCACCGGGGAGCTGTTTTTT
TRBJ2-1,TRBD2,TRBV15,.,15,CATSRVKASGNEQFF,TGTGCCACCAGCAGAGTAAAGGCTAGCGGCAATGAGCAGTTCTTC
TRBJ1-2,.,TRBV27,.,16,CASSPSARAINYGYTF,TGTGCCAGCAGTCCCTCCGCCCGGGCCATCAACTATGGCTACACCTTC
TRBJ2-7,.,TRBV6-1,few,15,CASTKDPDGTYEQYF,TGTGCCAGCACTAAGGATCCGGACGGTACCTACGAGCAGTACTTC
TRBJ1-2,TRBD1,TRBV5-1,.,12,CASSDWDRAYTF,TGCGCCAGCAGCGACTGGGACAGAGCCTACACCTTC
TRBJ2-7,.,TRBV20-1,.,15,CSARRQLANSYEQYF,TGCAGTGCTAGAAGGCAGTTAGCTAACTCCTACGAGCAGTACTTC
TRBJ2-7,.,TRBV5-1,many,14,CASSLIPADYEQYF,TGCGCCAGCAGCCTGATTCCGGCTGACTACGAGCAGTACTTC
TRBJ1-6,.,TRBV2,few,15,CASSEAGRGNSPLHF,TGTGCCAGCAGTGAAGCGGGCAGGGGCAATTCACCCCTCCACTTT
TRBJ2-7,.,TRBV7-8,many,14,CASSPRGSGYEQYF,TGTGCCAGCAGCCCCCGGGGTAGCGGTTACGAGCAGTACTTC
TRBJ1-6,.,TRBV5-1,many,16,CASSLAGRSYNSPLHF,TGCGCCAGCAGCTTGGCGGGGAGGTCCTATAATTCACCCCTCCACTTT
TRBJ2-3,.,TRBV15,.,14,CATSRDRATDTQYF,TGTGCCACCAGCAGAGATCGGGCCACAGATACGCAGTATTTT
TRBJ2-7,.,TRBV12-3/TRBV12-4,many,10,CASARVEQYF,TGTGCCAGCGCACGGGTCGAGCAGTACTTC
TRBJ1-2,.,TRBV20-1,.,14,CSARPTQGNYGYTF,TGCAGTGCTAGACCCACTCAGGGTAACTATGGCTACACCTTC
TRBJ1-6,.,TRBV5-1,.,15,CASSSGGTYNSPLHF,TGCGCCAGCAGCTCAGGTGGCACTTATAATTCACCCCTCCACTTT
TRBJ2-7,.,TRBV7-8,few,15,CASSLELGTVYEQYF,TGTGCCAGCAGCTTAGAGCTCGGGACTGTCTACGAGCAGTACTTC
TRBJ2-7,.,TRBV6-1,many,13,CASSLRGSHEQYF,TGTGCCAGCAGTCTTCGAGGATCTCACGAGCAGTACTTC
TRBJ2-7,TRBD2,TRBV5-1,many,13,CASSLEAGVEQYF,TGCGCCAGCAGCTTGGAGGCGGGGGTCGAGCAGTACTTC
TRBJ1-4,.,TRBV2,.,15,CASSAGAGSNEKLFF,TGTGCCAGCAGCGCCGGCGCAGGGTCTAATGAAAAACTGTTTTTT
TRBJ2-1,TRBD2,TRBV19,many,14,CASNAGGPYNEQFF,TGTGCCAGTAATGCGGGGGGACCTTACAATGAGCAGTTCTTC
TRBJ2-7,.,TRBV20-1,many,15,CSAREGFDYPYEQYF,TGCAGTGCTAGAGAAGGATTCGACTACCCCTACGAGCAGTACTTC
TRBJ1-4,.,TRBV7-8,.,16,CASSLALTGTNEKLFF,TGTGCCAGCAGCTTAGCTCTCACCGGGACTAATGAAAAACTGTTTTTT
TRBJ1-1,TRBD1,TRBV9,many,14,CASSPDTGGDGAFF,TGTGCCAGCAGCCCAGATACAGGGGGCGATGGGGCTTTCTTT
TRBJ2-7,TRBD1,TRBV2,.,13,CASRDRVLYEQYF,TGTGCCAGCAGGGACAGGGTCCTCTACGAGCAGTACTTC
TRBJ2-7,TRBD1,TRBV10-3,.,14,CAINPGQDIDEQYF,TGTGCCATCAACCCGGGACAGGACATAGACGAGCAGTACTTC
TRBJ1-1,.,TRBV20-1,.,10,CSATARGAFF,TGCAGTGCTACGGCCAGGGGAGCTTTCTTT
TRBJ1-1,TRBD1,TRBV25-1,.,15,CASSEWGQGDTEAFF,TGTGCCAGCAGTGAATGGGGACAGGGGGACACTGAAGCTTTCTTT
TRBJ2-7,TRBD1,TRBV29-1,many,13,CSATGGRMYEQYF,TGCAGCGCGACAGGGGGTAGAATGTACGAGCAGTACTTC
TRBJ1-2,TRBD1,TRBV29-1,few,10,CSDRGYGYTF,TGCAGCGACAGGGGCTATGGCTACACCTTC
TRBJ1-5,.,TRBV20-1,many,15,CSARDQAGSNQPQHF,TGCAGTGCTAGAGACCAGGCCGGTAGCAATCAGCCCCAGCATTTT
TRBJ1-6,.,TRBV9,.,12,CASSGYRSPLHF,TGTGCCAGCAGCGGCTACCGATCACCCCTCCACTTT
TRBJ1-5,TRBD1,TRBV27,few,16,CASSPSGTGGNQPQHF,TGTGCCAGCAGTCCTTCCGGGACAGGTGGCAATCAGCCCCAGCATTTT
TRBJ2-7,.,TRBV20-1,.,13,CSASVVRAYEQYF,TGCAGTGCTAGTGTTGTGCGGGCCTACGAGCAGTACTTC
TRBJ2-1,.,TRBV7-9,many,12,CASSPNYNEQFF,TGTGCCAGCAGCCCCAATTACAATGAGCAGTTCTTC
TRBJ1-3,.,TRBV5-8,many,15,CASSLGTTDQDTIYF,TGTGCCAGCAGCTTGGGGACCACGGATCAGGACACCATATATTTT
TRBJ2-7,TRBD2,TRBV19,.,15,CASSRGTGGYDEQYF,TGTGCCAGCAGCCGAGGGACGGGAGGCTACGACGAGCAGTACTTC
TRBJ1-2,.,TRBV7-9,once,16,CASSSRQDRRKHGYTF,TGTGCCAGCAGCTCAAGACAAGATCGAAGAAAACATGGCTACACCTTC
TRBJ2-7,TRBD2,TRBV6-5,many,13,CASSAGLVNEQYF,TGTGCCAGTTCGGCGGGACTAGTAAACGAGCAGTACTTC
TRBJ2-7,.,TRBV11-2,many,13,CASSLGVGYEQYF,TGTGCCAGCAGCTTAGGGGTGGGCTACGAGCAGTACTTC